This note documents a single TCR beta chain sequence. These data belong to a study of CD8 T cells in Susac syndrome. Fulfillment of recently defined diagnostic criteria for definite or probable disease was shown by the patients with Susac syndrome. cDNA came from approximately 0.5 to 1 ug RNA primed by random hexamers. A multiplex approach, immunoSEQ multiplex PCR, amplified TCR beta CDR3 across 54 Vbeta and 13 Jbeta. MiXCR was run by TCRdb on the immunoSEQ multiplex PCR reads, yielding one entry per CDR3 protein. The sample carries some 110,000 distinct CDR3 sequences, roughly 95% recorded once. This CDR3 region has 16 residues. The germline V gene encodes CDR1 SGDLS and CDR2 YYNGEE. V was clipped by 4 bases and J by 5 bases; unmatched bases: 7.

V usage is TRBV9 and J usage is TRBJ2-2; TRBD1 matches 11 bases. Input material: CD4+ T cells from PBMCs. This TCR was recovered from a human donor with Susac syndrome. The CDR3 region is CASSQGTGGGTGELFF. The CDR3 nucleotides are TGTGCCAGCAGCCAGGGGACAGGGGGGGGAACCGGGGAGCTGTTTTTT.